This TCR beta chain was recovered during a study of blood T cell repertoires in COVID-19. Across the whole study: PBMCs, B-cell-depleted T cells, or T cells provided the cDNA or gDNA that made up the material.

In the authors' methods: Counts of nucleated cells, estimated from reference gene primer amplification, were obtained. Sequencing was performed with immunoSEQ multiplex PCR; in TCRdb, only in-frame clones are kept and a portion is missing. The DNA gave D and trimming, while V, J and clone size come from that table. The sample yields over 100,000 clones, 70% to 80% seen once. The germline V gene encodes CDR1 MNHNY and CDR2 SVGAGI (reference sequence). The V end lost 2 bases, the J end lost 0 bases, and 13 bases lay between the germline ends. CDR3 length: 16 amino acids. This TCR was recovered from a woman of 80 years or more with acute or convalescent COVID-19. The sample taken for sequencing was peripheral blood. V and J are TRBV6-6 and TRBJ1-2; D gene unclear. CDR3 DNA: TGTGCCAGCAGTTACCACTCGACAAATCCTAACTATGGCTACACCTTC. This encodes CASSYHSTNPNYGYTF.